This TCR beta chain is from a study of blood T cell repertoires in COVID-19 (dated by TCRdb to 2020 to 2021). Study-wide context: Samples covering the acute and convalescent phases of COVID-19 were provided by collaborators in the United States, Italy and Spain. The material from the prospective study consisted of cDNA or gDNA derived from T cells, B-cell-depleted T cells, or PBMCs. Subjects who had been exposed to COVID-19, were actively infected with it, or had recovered from it provided the deeply sampled blood TCRbeta repertoires that made up the dataset. The repertoires were released in a freely available public database intended as a resource for research on the immune response to SARS-CoV-2. The samples were drawn from two sources: the first 160 participants of the ongoing ImmuneRACE study, and about 1,300 subjects contributed by 6 global collaborators. Nearly every sample came with metadata listing a de-identified subject ID, COVID-19 status, age in years and sex. Where available, HLA class I and class II types were obtained from metadata supplied by the sample provider rather than from assay-based typing. Overall study outcomes, separate from this receptor: How much clinical and demographic metadata was included differed by source and by participant, and the metadata was provided uncurated.

Whole blood was collected in K2EDTA tubes by collaborating institutions according to the institutions' own protocols. For TCRbeta analysis, collaborators shipped samples in one of three forms: frozen whole blood, isolated PBMCs, or DNA extracted from either of those sample types. Regarding this clone: Its antigen is still unknown. The record has no base qualities; no much larger clone is one base away.

TCRbeta CDR3 regions were amplified from genomic DNA using the immunoSEQ Assay, a bias-controlled multiplex PCR. In the authors' own workflow: Nucleated cell counts per sample were estimated from amplification of reference gene primers within the assay. To quantify the absolute abundance of each unique TCRbeta CDR3 rearrangement, sequence reads were collapsed and filtered. Productive Simpson clonality was computed per sample as the square root of Simpson's diversity index over productive rearrangements. Not all clones reach the TCRdb copy of this immuneACCESS table, which keeps in-frame sequences only. Checked studies attribute under half of the gap to unresolved V genes and leave the rest unexplained. That table furnishes V, J and clone size, whereas the DNA furnished D and trimming. This sample lists roughly 140,000 clones; roughly 86% were detected once. About 2% of the sample belongs to the ten largest clones.

From the cysteine through the phenylalanine, the CDR3 covers 15 amino acids. CDR3 DNA only is kept here, 45 bases in frame from base 1. V is cut back by 4 bases and J by 2 bases, with 7 bases in the junction unmatched. The source of this sequence is a man aged 70 or older with acute or convalescent COVID-19. This chain joins TRBV6-7 to TRBJ2-5, and TRBD1 aligns with 7 junction nucleotides. TRBV6-7 is annotated as an ORF whose role is uncertain. The specimen sequenced was peripheral blood. The nucleotides read TGTGCCAGCAGTTCCCCGGGACAGCGACAAGAGACCCAGTACTTC. It codes for CASSSPGQRQETQYF.